This TCR beta chain was retrieved from a study of blood T cell repertoires in COVID-19. Authors' data handling: Amplifying reference gene primers gave estimates of nucleated cell counts. Here immunoSEQ multiplex PCR was the method, and the copy in TCRdb shows in-frame clones only, minus some. The D gene and trimming were derived from the DNA, and the V and J assignments and clone size from that table. Here the sample spans around 180,000 clones, 76% being singletons. The CDR3 loop spans 13 amino acids. Germline V lookup: CDR1 MGHDK, CDR2 SYGVNS. After removal of 7 bases from V and 9 bases from J, the junction contained 5 bases not matched to a gene.

This rearrangement joins TRBV25-1 to TRBJ1-6, with TRBD1 matching 8 bases. The origin of this receptor is a woman aged 50 to 60 with acute COVID-19. Sequencing was done on a sample of PBMCs or T cells enriched from blood (not recorded which). This CDR3 is CASMDREGSPLHF. CDR3 nucleotides: TGTGCCAGCATGGACAGGGAGGGTTCACCCCTCCACTTT.